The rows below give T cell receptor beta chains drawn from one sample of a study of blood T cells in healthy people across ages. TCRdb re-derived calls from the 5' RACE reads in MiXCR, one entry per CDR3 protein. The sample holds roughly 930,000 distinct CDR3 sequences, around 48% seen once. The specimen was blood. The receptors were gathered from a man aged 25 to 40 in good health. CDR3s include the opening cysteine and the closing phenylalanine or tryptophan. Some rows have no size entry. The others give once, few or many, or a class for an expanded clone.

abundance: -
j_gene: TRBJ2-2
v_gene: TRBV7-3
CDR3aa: CASSAGLPNTGELFF

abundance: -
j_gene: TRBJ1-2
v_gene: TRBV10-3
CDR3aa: CAISADGGKLYGYTF

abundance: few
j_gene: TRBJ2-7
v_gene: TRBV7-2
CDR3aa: CASSPLAGSDEQYF

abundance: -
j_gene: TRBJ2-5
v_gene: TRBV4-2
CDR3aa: CASSQDREQETQYF

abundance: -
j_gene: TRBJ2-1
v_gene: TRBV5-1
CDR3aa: CASSPNPGLAGGPNNEQFF

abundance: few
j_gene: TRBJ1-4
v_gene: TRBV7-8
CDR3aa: CASSLAAGLGRGEKLFF

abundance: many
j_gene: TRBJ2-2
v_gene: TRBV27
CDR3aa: CASSATTVPGELFF

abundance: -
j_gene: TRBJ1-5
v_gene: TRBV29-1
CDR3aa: CSVVTGVSHQPQHF

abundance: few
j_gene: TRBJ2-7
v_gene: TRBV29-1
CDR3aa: CSVLVYEGGEQYF

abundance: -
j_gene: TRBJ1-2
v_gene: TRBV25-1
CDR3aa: CASKADGYTF

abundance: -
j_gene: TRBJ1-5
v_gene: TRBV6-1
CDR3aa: CASSEDRGGNQPQHF

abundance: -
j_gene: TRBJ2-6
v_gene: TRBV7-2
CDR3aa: CAARLLLGASVLTF

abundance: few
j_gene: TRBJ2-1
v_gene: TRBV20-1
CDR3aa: CSASPGTGTNEQFF

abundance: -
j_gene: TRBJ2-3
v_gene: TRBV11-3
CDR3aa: CASSLGQLDTQYF

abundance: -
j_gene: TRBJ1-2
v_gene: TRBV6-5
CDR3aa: CASSPTGGTNYGYTF

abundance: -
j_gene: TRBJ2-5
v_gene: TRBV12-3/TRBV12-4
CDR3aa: CASSLDWAASGKVEETQYF

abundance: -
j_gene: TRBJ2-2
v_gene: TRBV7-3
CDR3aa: CASSQLGQGFSGELFF

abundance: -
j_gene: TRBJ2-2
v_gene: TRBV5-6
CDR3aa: CASSWLTANTGELFF

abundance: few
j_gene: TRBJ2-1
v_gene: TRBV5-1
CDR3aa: CASHTGQSYNEQFF

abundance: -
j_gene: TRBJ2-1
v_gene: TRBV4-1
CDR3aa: CASSQSSGASYDERFF

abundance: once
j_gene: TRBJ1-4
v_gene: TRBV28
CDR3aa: CASQGTNEKLFF

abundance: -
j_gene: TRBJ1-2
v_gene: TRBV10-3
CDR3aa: CAIRGASGYTF

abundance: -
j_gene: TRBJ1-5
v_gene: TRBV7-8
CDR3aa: CASSLVAGPRNQPQHF

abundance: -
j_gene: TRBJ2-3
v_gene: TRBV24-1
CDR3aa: CATSAPWDGSSTDTQYF

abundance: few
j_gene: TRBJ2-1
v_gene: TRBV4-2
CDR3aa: CASSQLGAYNEQFF

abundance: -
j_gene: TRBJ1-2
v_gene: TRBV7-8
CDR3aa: CTSSLVRVGYGYTF

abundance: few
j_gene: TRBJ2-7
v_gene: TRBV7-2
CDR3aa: CASSLVYGESSYEQYF

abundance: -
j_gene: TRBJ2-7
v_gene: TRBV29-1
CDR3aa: CSVSDRSSYEQYF

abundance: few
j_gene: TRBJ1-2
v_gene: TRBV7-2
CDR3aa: CASSQGPNRVIYGYTF

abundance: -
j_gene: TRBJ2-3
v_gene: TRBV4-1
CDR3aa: CASSQEWLAADPDTQYF

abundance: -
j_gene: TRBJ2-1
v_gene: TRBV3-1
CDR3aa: CASSQVAGGRNEQFF

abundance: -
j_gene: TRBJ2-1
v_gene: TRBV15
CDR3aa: CATSSPSGASYNEQFF

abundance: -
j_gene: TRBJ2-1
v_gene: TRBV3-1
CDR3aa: CASSQVLRIPYNEQFF

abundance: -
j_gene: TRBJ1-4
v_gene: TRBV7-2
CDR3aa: CASSPSGALNEKLFF

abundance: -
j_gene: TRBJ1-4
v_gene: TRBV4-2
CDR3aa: CASSPVMTTGDRGGEKLFF

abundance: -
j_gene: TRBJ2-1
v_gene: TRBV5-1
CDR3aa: CASSLVDSAHEQFF

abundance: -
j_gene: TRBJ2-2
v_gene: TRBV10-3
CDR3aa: CAISASGGPATGELFF

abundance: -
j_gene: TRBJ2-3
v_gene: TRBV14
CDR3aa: CASSQVAADDYTDTQYF

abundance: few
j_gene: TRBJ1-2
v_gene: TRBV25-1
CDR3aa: CASSEYSPTDGYTF

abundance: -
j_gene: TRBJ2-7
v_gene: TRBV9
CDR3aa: CASSTTGSRAEQYF

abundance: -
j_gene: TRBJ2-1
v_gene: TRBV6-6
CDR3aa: CASSWLYNEQFF

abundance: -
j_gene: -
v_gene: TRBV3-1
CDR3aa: CASSQVVHEQYF

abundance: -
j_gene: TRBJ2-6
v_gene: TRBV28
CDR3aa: CASSLRRGSSGANVLTF

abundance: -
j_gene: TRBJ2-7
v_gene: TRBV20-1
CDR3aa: CSASKGSGSYEQYF

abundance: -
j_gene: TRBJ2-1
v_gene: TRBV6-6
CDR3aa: CASSYSRAPAGGNEQFF

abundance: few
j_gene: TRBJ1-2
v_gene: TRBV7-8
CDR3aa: CASSLALNRNYGYTF

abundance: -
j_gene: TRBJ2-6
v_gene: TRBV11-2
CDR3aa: CASRDPGTGLFSGANVLTF